The clone carrying this TCR beta chain was seen a few times. Its cognate antigen is unknown. The record originates from a study of T cell repertoires in cytomegalovirus infection. TCRdb re-called the reads through MiXCR, storing one row per CDR3 protein. The table records around 430,000 distinct CDR3 sequences, about 42% of them present only once. Trimming stripped 4 bases from V and 1 base from J, with 11 bases between. The CDR3 consists of 14 residues. Germline assignment: CDR1 SEHNR and CDR2 FQNEAQ (reference sequence). This receptor was identified in a human donor in good health (CMV status not recorded). Some clones in this sample may be carry-over from other donors' samples. Sequenced material: cultured PBMCs, taken from culture after CMV antigen stimulation. The gene calls are TRBV7-9 and TRBJ2-7; the D gene is possibly TRBD2 (6 bases). The CDR3 bases are TGTGCCAGCAGCTCACCAGGGAGGTCCTACGAGCAGTACTTC. Amino acid sequence: CASSSPGRSYEQYF. Full variable domain (rest looked up from reference TRBV7-9 and TRBJ2-7): DTGVSQNPRHKITKRGQNVTFRCDPISEHNRLYWYRQTLGQGPEFLTYFQNEAQLEKSRLLSDRFSAERPKGSFSTLEIQRTEQGDSAMYLCASSSPGRSYEQYFGPGTRLTVT.